The clone carrying this T cell receptor beta chain appeared many times. The CDR3 spans 14 residues. The germline gives CDR1 SGHTA, CDR2 FQGNSA. V lost 5 bases to trimming and J lost 2 bases, with 12 bases between them. TCRdb ran MiXCR on the 5' RACE reads and lists one entry per CDR3 protein. The sample yields under 30,000 distinct CDR3 sequences, roughly 5% seen once. The data stem from a study of early T cells in non-severe SARS-CoV-2 infection. Study at large: The chains were unpaired, and the sequenced material was bulk RNA from unsorted whole blood.

The sample was whole blood. This receptor was taken from an adult who was a healthcare worker with PCR-confirmed SARS-CoV-2 infection or an uninfected control (not recorded which). The chain joins TRBV7-2 to TRBJ2-5, with unresolved D. In DNA, the CDR3 is TGTGCCAGCAGCCCGGAAGTGAGGCAAGAGACCCAGTACTTC. Amino acid sequence: CASSPEVRQETQYF.